This T cell receptor (beta chain) was sequenced in a study of shared clonotypes between healthy human individuals. Study results and caveats: The naive CD4 repertoires of a few donors were compared, and around 4.7% of clonotypes were shared.

TCRdb's table, derived via immunoSEQ multiplex PCR, lists solely in-frame clones and lacks some. This sample has roughly 2.6 million clones, with over 85% found just once. Concerning this clone: Antigen specificity is unknown.

In germline, CDR1 is LNHDA, CDR2 SQIVND (reference sequence). This CDR3 spans 14 amino acids. V lost 4 bases to trimming and J lost 4 bases, with 11 bases between them. The V and J genes are TRBV19 and TRBJ2-1; perhaps TRBD1 as D (5 bases). This receptor was obtained from a man between 18 and 29 years old in good health. Sequencing was carried out using naive CD4+ T cells sorted from blood. Subset: CD45RA+ positively selected. The CDR3 loop reads CASSNWTLYNEQFF. In nucleotides, the CDR3 is TGTGCCAGTAGTAATTGGACACTTTACAATGAGCAGTTCTTC.